The subject of this entry is one T cell receptor beta chain. Its cognate antigen is unknown. Memory CD4+ cells were the fraction left after CD45RA+ naive selection. Trimming cost V 11 bases and J 4 bases; bases outside gene matches: 10. Germline assignment: CDR1 MDHEN and CDR2 SYDVKM. This CDR3 is built from 14 residues. The entry originates in a study of shared clonotypes between healthy human individuals. Overall study results and limits: Among a handful of donors, roughly 5% of naive CD4 clonotypes were found in common. A limitation of the genetic and exposure-history diversity represented arose from few donors.

At deep level, the assay was performed. The table came from immunoSEQ multiplex PCR; TCRdb's copy has only in-frame clones and leaves some out. The top ten hold around 1.5% of the sample, which has about 1 million clones, about 74% seen once. The genes are TRBV28 and TRBJ2-5; 10 nucleotides match TRBD2. The sequence came from a man aged 18 to 30 in good health. Sequenced input: memory CD4+ T cells sorted from blood. Documented subset: CD45RA-negative fraction. The CDR3 DNA reads as TGTGCCGGAAAGAGCGGGGGGGCCGGAGAGACCCAGTACTTC. Protein sequence: CAGKSGGAGETQYF. Complete variable domain (other parts from reference TRBV28 and TRBJ2-5): DVKVTQSSRYLVKRTGEKVFLECVQDMDHENMFWYRQDPGLGLRLIYFSYDVKMKEKGDIPEGYSVSREKKERFSLILESASTNQTSMYLCAGKSGGAGETQYFGPGTRLLVL.